Listed here are 8 T cell receptor beta chains from one sample, sequenced in a study of blood T cells in healthy people across ages. Primers used in a second PCR of roughly 7 to 12 cycles were a sample-barcoded 5' primer and a J-beta primer mix. In TCRdb, the 5' RACE reads were re-called with MiXCR into one record per CDR3 protein. The profile shows 800,000 or so distinct CDR3 sequences, 62% of them singletons. The sequenced sample consisted of blood. Receptors were obtained from a man younger than 45 in good health.

The rearrangement joins TRBV5-6 to TRBJ2-5; 10 bases map to TRBD1. This CDR3 region has 15 residues. Germline V gene lookup returns CDR1 SGHDT and CDR2 YYEEEE. V was clipped by 4 bases and J by 5 bases; unmatched bases: 8. CDR3 bases: TGTGCCAGCAGCGACCTGGGACAGGGGATTGAGACCCAGTACTTC. Its protein is CASSDLGQGIETQYF.

This clonotype was seen once. This chain uses TRBV4-2 with TRBJ2-3; D perhaps matches TRBD2 (5 bases). V was pared by 3 bases and J by 3 bases, with 16 bases between. The V gene's germline CDR1 is LGHNA and CDR2 YNFKEQ. The CDR3 is 16 residues long. The CDR3 protein is CASSQRPGFRTDTQYF. For the CDR3, the DNA is TGTGCCAGCAGCCAGCGGCCGGGGTTTAGAACAGATACGCAGTATTTT.

The chain has TRBV13 and TRBJ2-5; D could derive from TRBD1 or TRBD2 (5 bases each). V gave up 1 base and J gave up 3 bases, with 15 bases separating them. The germline gives CDR1 PRHDT, CDR2 FYEKMQ (reference sequence). CDR3 size: 16 residues. CDR3 nucleotide sequence: TGTGCCAGCAGCTTAGAGATTCGGGGCAGTGAAGAGACCCAGTACTTC. The encoded protein is CASSLEIRGSEETQYF.

Here the CDR3 reads CSARDPGRNPTNEQFF. In DNA form, the CDR3 reads TGCAGTGCTAGAGATCCGGGCAGGAACCCTACAAATGAGCAGTTCTTC. The chain recombines TRBV20-1 with TRBJ2-1; D is unresolved. The CDR3 runs to 16 residues. Germline lookup yields CDR1 DFQATT and CDR2 SNEGSKA (reference sequence). V was pared by 0 bases and J by 7 bases, with 19 bases between.

In its sample, this clonotype was seen a few times. V gene TRBV10-3 combines with J gene TRBJ2-3, with unresolved D. The CDR3 runs 14 residues. V was trimmed by 10 bases and J by 3 bases, leaving 17 bases between them. Germline CDR1 and CDR2: ENHRY and SYGVKD. The CDR3 sequence is CATRWAQDTDTQYF. CDR3 bases: TGTGCCACCAGGTGGGCTCAAGATACAGATACGCAGTATTTT.

The J gene is TRBJ2-7, the V gene TRBV20-1; 10 positions match TRBD2. CDR3 size: 15 residues. V was clipped by 0 bases and J by 0 bases; unmatched bases: 2. Germline V lookup: CDR1 DFQATT, CDR2 SNEGSKA (reference sequence). This CDR3 is CSARELAGGSYEQYF. DNA for the CDR3: TGCAGTGCTAGAGAGTTAGCGGGGGGCTCCTACGAGCAGTACTTC.

The chain couples TRBV4-2 to TRBJ2-1; TRBD2 agrees at 11 bases. This CDR3 is 15 amino acids long. V lost 0 bases to trimming and J lost 9 bases; unmatched junction nucleotides: 4. The germline CDR1 and CDR2 sequences are LGHNA and YNFKEQ. The CDR3 is CASSQDSGGASEQFF. The DNA for the CDR3 is TGTGCCAGCAGCCAAGATAGCGGGGGGGCCTCTGAGCAGTTCTTC.

The chain is built from TRBV27 and TRBJ2-1; 9 positions match TRBD2. Germline lookup yields CDR1 MNHEY and CDR2 SMNVEV (reference sequence). The length of the CDR3 is 19 residues. Trimming removed 0 bases from V and 8 bases from J; junction bases left unmatched: 17. CDR3 coding DNA: TGTGCCAGCAGTTTATCGCCACCGCGCGGGGGGGACCTACGGGATGAGCAGTTCTTC. Encoded protein: CASSLSPPRGGDLRDEQFF.